This T cell receptor beta chain is from a study of CD8+ T cells in alopecia areata. This clone was found a few times. Its antigen is not known. cDNA prepared by RNA extraction and subsequent reverse transcription served as the template for sequencing. TCRdb's table, derived via immunoSEQ multiplex PCR, lists solely in-frame clones and lacks some. This sample carries about 150,000 clones, roughly 52% of them seen once, and the ten largest clones take 15% to 20%. Trimming cost V 3 bases and J 4 bases; bases outside gene matches: 8. This CDR3 has 15 residues. Germline V gene sequence: CDR1 MGHDK, CDR2 SYGVNS. Treatment described: oral pan-JAK inhibitor, 5-10 mg twice daily. Collection of lesional scalp punch biopsies and peripheral blood was performed in alopecia areata patients. Study-wide results and limits: Many expanded lesional clones stayed in scalp and blood while on tofacitinib.

The material was CD8+ T cells sorted from blood, obtained at week 4, from a patient treated with tofacitinib. This TCR derives from a human donor with alopecia areata. The chain has TRBV25-1 and TRBJ2-5; 7 bases align to TRBD1. This CDR3 reads CASSDQTGTGETQYF. The CDR3, as DNA: TGTGCCAGCAGTGATCAGACAGGGACGGGAGAGACCCAGTACTTC.